This TCR beta chain was sequenced for a study of blood T cell repertoires in COVID-19. The overall study: Acute and convalescent COVID-19 samples came from the United States, Italy and Spain. Sources were T cells, B-cell-depleted T cells, or PBMCs; the material itself was cDNA or gDNA.

With 4 bases removed from V and 3 bases from J, the gap between germline ends came to 13 bases. CDR1 is SGHTA, CDR2 FQGNSA, per germline. The CDR3 length is 15 residues. Authors' data handling: Reference gene primer amplification gave nucleated cell count estimates. Assay used: immunoSEQ multiplex PCR; TCRdb lists only in-frame clones, some missing. V, J and clone size reflect that table, while D and trimming were determined from the DNA. The sample lists 200,000 or so clones; roughly 88% were seen once. This receptor was taken from a man aged 35 to 55 who had recovered from COVID-19. The rearrangement uses TRBV7-2 and TRBJ2-1; D might be TRBD1 (8 bases). Sequencing used peripheral blood. CDR3 sequence reads: CASSSQGGGYNEQFF. CDR3 in DNA: TGTGCCAGCAGCTCACAGGGGGGGGGCTACAATGAGCAGTTCTTC. Using reference TRBV7-2 and TRBJ2-1 for the parts outside the CDR3, the full variable domain is GAGVSQSPSNKVTEKGKDVELRCDPISGHTALYWYRQSLGQGLEFLIYFQGNSAPDKSGLPSDRFSAERTGGSVSTLTIQRTQQEDSAVYLCASSSQGGGYNEQFFGPGTRLTVL.